This passage covers 11 T cell receptor beta chains from one sample sequenced in a study of T cells after yellow fever vaccination (dated by TCRdb to about 2019). The treatment or condition label of this sample denotes: live attenuated yellow fever vaccine strain. Receptor amplification or capture employed 5' RACE. The sample was run on an Illumina HiSeq 2500. The public reads were quality trimmed at Q25 with fastp and then assembled into clones with MiXCR by TCRdb, keeping productive beta chains. Each record represents a unique CDR3 protein, reported with the most common genes and DNA among its rows. Here the sample has about 360,000 distinct CDR3 sequences; 6% to 8% occur a single time. The ten biggest clones cover 15% of the sample. The sequencing used PBMCs, collected 5 days after the yellow fever booster vaccination. The receptors shown here come from a man younger than 40 who received the YFV17D yellow fever vaccine.

The sample holds many counts of this clonotype. The rearrangement uses TRBV15 and TRBJ1-6; possible D gene TRBD1, 5 bases. The CDR3 contains 12 residues. The V gene lost 8 bases and the J gene lost 7 bases, with 9 bases spanning the gap. In germline, CDR1 is LNHNV, CDR2 YYDKDF (reference sequence). CDR3 residues: CATRGGNSPLHF. The CDR3 nucleotides read TGTGCCACCCGGGGCGGAAATTCACCCCTCCACTTT.

This clonotype was counted a few times. The genes are TRBV19 and TRBJ2-7, with TRBD1 as a possible D gene (7 bases). This CDR3 spans 15 amino acids. CDR1 and CDR2 (germline): LNHDA, SQIVND (reference sequence). Trimming left V 3 bases short and J 3 bases short, with 15 bases between. The DNA of the CDR3 is TGTGCCAGTAGTATCAGGGGGGATCGCTTCTACGAGCAGTACTTC. Translation: CASSIRGDRFYEQYF. The full variable domain, in which reference TRBV19 and TRBJ2-7 provide the parts outside the CDR3, is DGGITQSPKYLFRKEGQNVTLSCEQNLNHDAMYWYRQDPGQGLRLIYYSQIVNDFQKGDIAEGYSVSREKKESFPLTVTSAQKNPTAFYLCASSIRGDRFYEQYFGPGTRLTVT.

The CDR3 DNA is TGCAGTGCGAAAGTCGGACTAGCGGGAAAGAGCTCCTACAATGAGCAGTTCTTC. Residues: CSAKVGLAGKSSYNEQFF. The chain combines TRBV20-1 with TRBJ2-1; 12 nucleotides agree with TRBD2. This CDR3 is built from 18 residues. Germline CDR1 DFQATT, CDR2 SNEGSKA (reference sequence). The trim removed 6 bases at V and 0 bases at J, leaving 12 bases unmatched.

At least ten counts were recorded for this clonotype. This chain links TRBV7-9 with TRBJ2-3, with no clear D. CDR3 size: 16 residues. V lost 3 bases, J lost 1 base, and 14 bases lay in between. Per the germline V gene, CDR1 is SEHNR and CDR2 is FQNEAQ (reference sequence). In DNA form, the CDR3 reads TGTGCCAGCAGCTTGGGTGACGGCGGTGGCACAGATACGCAGTATTTT. Translation gives CASSLGDGGGTDTQYF.

This clonotype was detected ten times or more. The gene calls are TRBV10-3 and TRBJ2-7, with D perhaps TRBD1 (5 bases). CDR3 size: 13 residues. V shed 2 bases and J shed 3 bases, with 8 bases lying between them. The V gene's germline CDR1 is ENHRY and CDR2 SYGVKD. The DNA of the CDR3 is TGTGCCATCAGTGAGAGGGGAAGCTACGAGCAGTACTTC. Encoded protein: CAISERGSYEQYF.

A few counts support this clonotype. The V and J genes are TRBV5-6 and TRBJ1-2; D is ambiguous. Deletions cut 2 bases from V and 8 bases from J, with 7 bases between. Germline V gene data show CDR1 as SGHDT and CDR2 as YYEEEE. The CDR3 has 11 amino acids. The CDR3 protein is CASSFRRGYTF. CDR3 in DNA: TGTGCCAGCAGCTTCCGACGAGGCTACACCTTC.

This clonotype was recorded a few times. V gene TRBV5-1 combines with J gene TRBJ2-1, with 7 bases lining up with TRBD1. The germline V gene encodes CDR1 SGHRS and CDR2 YFSETQ. After removal of 3 bases from V and 2 bases from J, the junction contained 8 bases not matched to a gene. The length of the CDR3 is 16 residues. CDR3 DNA: TGCGCCAGCAGCTCCGTGGACAGGTCTACCTACAATGAGCAGTTCTTC. Translation: CASSSVDRSTYNEQFF.

This clonotype came up a few times. V usage is TRBV7-8 and J usage is TRBJ1-2; D is undetermined. Per the germline V gene, CDR1 is SGHVS and CDR2 is FQNEAQ. V was shortened by 5 bases and J by 11 bases, with 15 bases between the two germline ends. This CDR3 contains 12 residues. The CDR3 DNA reads as TGTGCCAGCAGCGCGGGTCCCATTGATTACACCTTC. Translation: CASSAGPIDYTF.

This clonotype was picked up many times. The chain is built from TRBV5-6 and TRBJ1-1; TRBD1 might be the D (6 bases). The CDR3 is made up of 15 amino acids. V shed 0 bases and J shed 0 bases, with 9 bases lying between them. Germline CDR1 and CDR2: SGHDT and YYEEEE. The DNA of the CDR3 is TGTGCCAGCAGCTTGGGTTGGGGGCTGAACACTGAAGCTTTCTTT. Its protein product is CASSLGWGLNTEAFF.

The rearrangement uses TRBV7-6 and TRBJ2-1; D is undetermined. The germline CDR1 and CDR2 sequences are SGHVS and FNYEAQ. This CDR3 has 13 amino acids. Trimming pared 4 bases from V and 6 bases from J, leaving 10 bases between. The DNA of the CDR3 is TGTGCCAGCAGCTCCACCCCCACCAATGAGCAGTTCTTC. This gives the protein CASSSTPTNEQFF. The whole variable domain, filled in from reference TRBV7-6 and TRBJ2-1, reads GAGVSQSPRYKVTKRGQDVALRCDPISGHVSLYWYRQALGQGPEFLTYFNYEAQQDKSGLPNDRFSAERPEGSISTLTIQRTEQRDSAMYRCASSSTPTNEQFFGPGTRLTVL.

The V gene is TRBV7-2, the J gene TRBJ2-4; D might be TRBD2 (6 bases). This CDR3 is 14 amino acids long. Per the germline V gene, CDR1 is SGHTA and CDR2 is FQGNSA. The V end lost 5 bases, the J end lost 8 bases, and 16 bases lay between the germline ends. The CDR3 spells CASSPTRDGDIQYF. DNA for the CDR3: TGTGCCAGCAGCCCGACTAGGGATGGGGACATTCAGTACTTC.